The clone carrying this T cell receptor beta chain has just one count. The CDR3 consists of 15 residues. Trimming cost V 5 bases and J 6 bases; bases outside gene matches: 8. From germline, CDR1 is SGHRS and CDR2 YFSETQ. In the original workflow: Estimation of nucleated cell counts relied on the amplification of reference gene primers. Only in-frame clones appear in the TCRdb table, and some are missing; sequencing was by immunoSEQ multiplex PCR. V and J calls and clone size are those listed in that table; D and trimming were worked out from the DNA. The data hold 150,000 to 200,000 clones, with around 82% observed a single time. These data belong to a study of blood T cell repertoires in COVID-19.

The sample comprised PBMCs or T cells enriched from blood (not recorded which). The chain couples TRBV5-1 to TRBJ2-2; 9 nucleotides line up with TRBD2. The receptor was derived from a man aged 55 to 70 who had recovered from COVID-19. The CDR3: CASRELGLAPGELFF. The DNA of the CDR3 is TGCGCCAGCAGAGAATTGGGACTAGCTCCCGGGGAGCTGTTTTTT. Looking up the rest from reference TRBV5-1 and TRBJ2-2 gives the full variable domain: KAGVTQTPRYLIKTRGQQVTLSCSPISGHRSVSWYQQTPGQGLQFLFEYFSETQRNKGNFPGRFSGRQFSNSRSEMNVSTLELGDSALYLCASRELGLAPGELFFGEGSRLTVL.